The 17 T cell receptor beta chains presented below share a single source sample, sequenced in a study of cytomegalovirus exposure and HLA in healthy donors. Primers: 60 Vbeta forward and 13 Jbeta reverse. Here immunoSEQ multiplex PCR was the method, and the copy in TCRdb shows in-frame clones only, minus some. The sample records about 160,000 clones, 80% to 90% being singletons. The sequencing sample was made of PBMCs. These receptors all stem from a young woman in good health and CMV-seropositive.

The CDR3 sequence is CASSLSSGANVLTF. In DNA, the CDR3 is TGCGCCAGCAGTCTGTCTTCTGGGGCCAACGTCCTGACTTTC. The rearrangement joins TRBV4-1 to TRBJ2-6; D ambiguous. Germline CDR1 reads MGHRA; CDR2 reads YSYEKL. The CDR3 totals 14 residues. The V end was cut by 6 bases, the J end by 1 base, with 7 bases between.

The V call is TRBV11-3, the J call TRBJ2-1; TRBD2 might be the D (7 bases). CDR1 SGHNT and CDR2 YENEEA come from the germline V gene. V was trimmed by 0 bases and J by 7 bases, leaving 13 bases between them. CDR3 length: 15 residues. In DNA form, the CDR3 reads TGTGCCAGCAGCTTAGATCGGGGGGCGTCTAATGAGCAGTTCTTC. Protein: CASSLDRGASNEQFF.

This chain links TRBV18 with TRBJ2-6; D is unclear. The length of the CDR3 is 14 residues. CDR1 is KGHSH, CDR2 LQKENI, per germline. Trimming pared 4 bases from V and 0 bases from J, leaving 4 bases between. CDR3 sequence reads: CASSQASGANVLTF. The CDR3 region has the DNA TGTGCCAGCTCACAAGCCTCTGGGGCCAACGTCCTGACTTTC.

The chain links TRBV6-1 to TRBJ2-5; possible D gene TRBD1, 7 bases. The J call may be faulty, since TRBJ2-7 better matches the DNA end. Germline CDR1 is MNHNS and CDR2 is SASEGT. The CDR3 extends over 14 amino acids. The CDR3 DNA reads as TGTGCCAGCAGTGAAGAGGGGGGACAGTACGAGCAGTACTTC. Translated: CASSEEGGQYEQYF.

This clone was recorded only once. Sequence at one end of the junction differs from germline and may be a read error. J is TRBJ2-7 and V is TRBV28, with D tentatively TRBD1 (5 bases). This CDR3 is 12 amino acids long. CDR1 is MDHEN and CDR2 is SYDVKM in the germline V gene. The CDR3: CASSLIFGAKDF. CDR3 in DNA: TGTGCCAGCAGTTTAATTTTTGGGGCAAAGGACTTC.

The chain is built from TRBV7-2 and TRBJ2-5, with 10 bases matching TRBD1. J gave up 4 bases and V 5 bases, and 7 bases lay outside the gene matches. Germline loops: CDR1 SGHTA, CDR2 FQGNSA. CDR3 size: 15 residues. DNA of the CDR3: TGTGCCAGCAGCGCCCGGGACAGGGGCAGAGAGACCCAGTACTTC. Protein sequence: CASSARDRGRETQYF.

The V gene is TRBV5-8, the J gene TRBJ1-5, with D unclear. CDR1 and CDR2 from the germline V gene are SGHTS and YDEGEE. The V and J ends lost 4 bases and 0 bases respectively, with 8 bases between them. The CDR3 is 14 amino acids. CDR3 sequence: CASSLPYSNQPQHF. CDR3 nucleotide sequence: TGTGCCAGCAGCCTCCCGTATAGCAATCAGCCCCAGCATTTT. Looking up the rest from reference TRBV5-8 and TRBJ1-5 gives the full variable domain: EAGVTQSPTHLIKTRGQQATLRCSPISGHTSVYWYQQALGLGLQFLLWYDEGEERNRGNFPPRFSGRQFPNYSSELNVNALELEDSALYLCASSLPYSNQPQHFGDGTRLSIL.

The chain has TRBV19 and TRBJ1-5, with D tentatively TRBD1 (6 bases). CDR1 LNHDA and CDR2 SQIVND come from the germline V gene (reference sequence). This CDR3 comprises 18 residues. V shed 9 bases and J shed 0 bases, with 24 bases lying between them. CDR3 sequence: CASRKDGGGRYSNQPQHF. In DNA, the CDR3 is TGTGCCAGCCGAAAAGATGGGGGGGGGCGGTATAGCAATCAGCCCCAGCATTTT.

This sequence joins TRBV30 and TRBJ2-1; 7 nucleotides agree with TRBD2. This CDR3 region has 18 residues. V shed 0 bases, J shed 0 bases, and the junction held 11 bases outside the gene matches. Per germline, CDR1 GTSNPN and CDR2 SVGIG (reference sequence). CDR3 region: CAWSVLAGVISSYNEQFF. CDR3 in DNA: TGTGCCTGGAGTGTACTTGCGGGGGTCATTAGCTCCTACAATGAGCAGTTCTTC.

The chain is built from TRBV5-1 and TRBJ2-7; D not certain. V was clipped by 1 base and J by 1 base, with 12 bases between them. This CDR3 has 15 amino acids. Per germline, CDR1 SGHRS and CDR2 YFSETQ. CDR3 sequence reads: CASSLNTVPSYEQYF. CDR3 in DNA: TGCGCCAGCAGCTTGAACACAGTTCCATCCTACGAGCAGTACTTC.

This rearrangement joins TRBV4-3 to TRBJ2-1, with D hard to call. Germline CDR1 reads LGHNA; CDR2 reads YSLEER. The CDR3 spans 15 residues. V was shortened by 1 base and J by 4 bases, with 11 bases between the two germline ends. As DNA, the CDR3 is TGCGCCAGCAGCCAAGGGCTAGGTGGGTACAATGAGCAGTTCTTC. It translates to CASSQGLGGYNEQFF.

The gene calls are TRBV7-2 and TRBJ1-5, with 11 bases that match TRBD1. V gave up 1 base and J gave up 8 bases; unmatched junction bases: 1. The germline CDR1 and CDR2 sequences are SGHTA and FQGNSA. This CDR3 is 14 amino acids long. CDR3 amino acids: CASSLGGQGEPQHF. The CDR3 nucleotides read TGTGCCAGCAGCTTAGGGGGACAGGGGGAGCCCCAGCATTTT.

The CDR3 loop is CASTMGSGYNEQFF. The CDR3 DNA sequence: TGTGCCAGCACCATGGGTTCAGGGTACAATGAGCAGTTCTTC. The V call is TRBV9, the J call TRBJ2-1; tentative D call: TRBD1 (5 bases). Germline CDR1 reads SGDLS; CDR2 reads YYNGEE. V gave up 6 bases and J gave up 4 bases, with 14 bases separating them. The length of the CDR3 is 14 residues.

The CDR3 sequence: CASSAGTGQSYEQYF. The CDR3 coding sequence is TGTGCCAGCAGCGCCGGGACAGGGCAATCCTACGAGCAGTACTTC. The V gene is TRBV7-2, the J gene TRBJ2-7; TRBD1 aligns across 9 bases. The CDR3 covers 15 residues. V shed 5 bases and J 1 base; nucleotides not matched to a gene: 6. Germline V gene sequence: CDR1 SGHTA, CDR2 FQGNSA.

J is TRBJ2-6 and V is TRBV2; D gene unclear. Germline V gene lookup returns CDR1 SNHLY and CDR2 FYNNEI. The CDR3 length is 17 residues. V was shortened by 4 bases and J by 0 bases, with 13 bases between the two germline ends. This CDR3 is CASSVWIGVSGANVLTF. CDR3 DNA: TGTGCCAGCAGTGTTTGGATAGGAGTCTCTGGGGCCAACGTCCTGACTTTC. Filled out from reference TRBV2 and TRBJ2-6, the complete variable domain reads EPEVTQTPSHQVTQMGQEVILRCVPISNHLYFYWYRQILGQKVEFLVSFYNNEISEKSEIFDDQFSVERPDGSNFTLKIRSTKLEDSAMYFCASSVWIGVSGANVLTFGAGSRLTVL.

This chain joins TRBV10-3 and TRBJ1-3; TRBD1 agrees at 8 bases. The J segment lost 2 bases and the V segment lost 4 bases, leaving 4 bases of the junction unmatched. CDR1 is ENHRY and CDR2 is SYGVKD in the germline V gene. The CDR3 loop spans 15 amino acids. The CDR3 reads CAISGQGLAGNTIYF. The CDR3, as DNA: TGTGCCATCAGTGGACAGGGGCTAGCTGGAAACACCATATATTTT.

The chain combines TRBV28 with TRBJ2-2; 8 nucleotides agree with TRBD2. Per the germline V gene, CDR1 is MDHEN and CDR2 is SYDVKM. The ends lost 1 base at V and 4 bases at J; junction bases unmatched: 14. This CDR3 contains 19 residues. The CDR3 region has the DNA TGTGCCAGCAGTTTATTGGTTGGGATAGCGGGGACGATCACCGGGGAGCTGTTTTTT. The encoded protein is CASSLLVGIAGTITGELFF. Full variable domain (rest looked up from reference TRBV28 and TRBJ2-2): DVKVTQSSRYLVKRTGEKVFLECVQDMDHENMFWYRQDPGLGLRLIYFSYDVKMKEKGDIPEGYSVSREKKERFSLILESASTNQTSMYLCASSLLVGIAGTITGELFFGEGSRLTVL.